The T cell receptor beta chain described here comes from a study of T-cell reconstitution after alpha-beta-depleted transplantation in children. In germline, CDR1 is SEHNR, CDR2 FQNEAQ (reference sequence). Including both end residues, the CDR3 is 11 amino acids long. This clonotype was counted only a few times. The missing conserved phenylalanine or tryptophan at the end of this CDR3 makes a read error likely. Because the CDR3's place on the DNA is in doubt, the DNA is left out and the CDR3 is given as listed by TCRdb. Preparing the TCRbeta library involved the use of unique molecular identifiers. Each CDR3 protein is one row after TCRdb ran MiXCR on the PCR reads. This table has over 400,000 distinct CDR3 sequences, around an eighth appearing once.

Sequencing was performed on PBMCs from the stem cell graft donor, taken from the stem cell graft. The chain couples TRBV7-9 to TRBJ2-3; TRBD2, the D gene given by the table, was not confirmed from the DNA. The clonotype was recovered from a human donor who donated a stem cell graft to a child with combined immunodeficiency. CDR3 sequence: CASSSLGTSRI.